One T cell receptor beta chain is described in this entry. The antigen this receptor binds is unknown. Base qualities were left out, and no much larger clone turns up one base away. The cohort comprised some 700 healthy bone marrow donors. Cohort members were all nominally healthy when sampled, although unrecorded immune exposures were likely present. The donor tested CMV seropositive, placing the donor among the 290 or so seropositive members of the cohort. Each donor provided a peripheral blood sample, and peripheral blood mononuclear cells were used for TCR beta sequencing. The Qiagen DNeasy Blood Extraction Kit was used to extract genomic DNA from the blood cell samples. The data were obtained in a study of cytomegalovirus exposure and HLA in healthy donors (dated by TCRdb to about 2017). For the study in its entirety: According to an earlier analysis of a few hundred of the donors, some 170 million T cells yielded 117 million unique TCR beta sequences and 276 Gb of sequence data. An earlier analysis of around 580 of the donors used high-throughput TCR beta sequencing to judge whether each TCR beta V gene segment behaved as functional or pseudogenic. To predict cytomegalovirus infection status, the study combined high-throughput TCR immunosequencing, statistical association of individual TCRs with disease status, and machine learning. The T cell repertoires of 550 to 850 subjects were profiled by immunosequencing and related to cytomegalovirus serostatus. About five DR-DQ haplotypes were handled as single units for association and clustering because linkage in the cohort was strong. Of the 398 genotyped donors, around 81% fell in the genetic ancestry cluster associated with self-reported Caucasian donors. Donor age, sex, ethnicity and CMV serostatus were compiled alongside the repertoire data. The study aimed to test whether cataloging public T cell receptors could reveal signatures of past pathogen exposure. Along with the roughly 670-subject first cohort, a separate validation cohort of over a hundred different subjects was used. A later genetic analysis took genome-wide SNP genotypes for about 55% of the roughly 700 donors and used that subset as a discovery cohort. An early release covering roughly 580 HLA-typed donors comprised around 300 gigabases of sequencing data and roughly 85 million unique TCR sequences. The later analysis used no new phenotypic data to find candidate immune exposures, relying instead on TCR beta sequences and their occurrence across donors. Every discovery cohort repertoire had been produced on one sequencing platform. Class I and class II HLA loci were covered by the typing at four-digit resolution. Among 350 to 400 genotyped donors of the cohort, an average of about 240,000 unique TCR beta nucleotide sequences were sequenced per donor, around a sixth of them non-productive. A later analysis re-examined previously published TCR beta repertoires from more than 650 donors and added high-resolution HLA genotyping to investigate patterns of TCR occurrence. Typing coverage differed by locus: A, B, C, DRB1 and DQB1 were typed in roughly 629-640 donors, DQA1 in about 500, DPA1 in approximately 610, and DPB1 in just under 490. Results and caveats for the whole study, not just this receptor: Roughly 15 rarely observed V segments, including chromosome 9 orphons, were excluded from the earlier analysis of some 590 of the donors because counts were too low. A later genetic analysis reported fewer N-insertions in productive TCRs among donors in an Asian-associated ancestry cluster than the approximately 700-donor mean. The study listed 150 to 200 TCR beta chains as associated with cytomegalovirus. According to a later analysis, parvovirus B19, influenza, CMV and Epstein-Barr virus appeared linked to several top co-occurrence clusters. A further reported finding was that TCR beta sequences accurately predicted the HLA-A and HLA-B alleles for most subjects in the first cohort. Correlated functional status among segregating V segments might reflect linkage disequilibrium, but an unknown experimental factor could not be ruled out. In an earlier analysis of fewer than 700 of the donors, most TCR beta V segments appeared in productive rearrangements about 87% or about 30% of the time, broadly matching IMGT annotations. In a later analysis, HLA-associated TCR beta chains were found to be more clonally expanded and to have lower generation probabilities than equally common non-associated chains. An association between a missense DCLRE1C variant and V-gene and J-gene trimming of TCR beta chains was found in a later genetic analysis and replicated in an independent cohort. Only TCR beta chains were sequenced in this cohort, and the absence of alpha or paired-chain data limited detectable features. For the cohort, immune exposure information was limited to CMV serostatus. Presence/absence analyses assumed roughly uniform sequencing depth across donors, an assumption that may not hold. Assigning TCR associations to individual alleles was difficult when HLA alleles, especially DR and DQ, strongly co-occurred. The authors suggested that the approach could potentially be generalized to other disease states and immunological phenotypes. In vitro tests confirmed that a few of the cytomegalovirus-associated TCR beta chains recognize cytomegalovirus antigens. Because some donors lacked HLA typing at each locus, the association tests relied only on the typed subset. The 87-base-pair reads could not distinguish some IMGT-functional V segments, including TRBV6-2 and TRBV6-3, so those segments were excluded. At a false discovery rate of 0.05, a later analysis linked approximately 18,000 TCR beta sequences to specific HLA alleles. Most TCR sequences were seen in very few donors, while some public TCRs were found in many individuals. A later analysis found that most CMV-associated TCR beta chains appeared HLA-restricted, with HLA associations seemingly driven largely by CMV exposure. According to a later analysis, TCR association rates differed among HLA loci, with DRB1 alleles showing the most associated TCRs and HLA-C alleles showing the fewest. Cytomegalovirus status was reported to be diagnosed by the classifier with high specificity and sensitivity in both the original and validation cohorts. A cluster of highly shared sequence variants was judged likely to represent a technical artifact of the sequencing pipeline.

The library was generated by the immunoSEQ multiplex PCR assay. For the multiplex PCR, a mixture combining 60 forward primers for TCR Vbeta segments and 13 reverse primers for TCR Jbeta segments was used. Amplification of the CDR3 region of rearranged TCR beta genes was performed with a multiplex PCR assay on genomic DNA. Amplified TCR beta libraries were sequenced as 87-base-pair reads on the Illumina HiSeq System. Per the original workflow: A later analysis tallied 70 million to 100 million unique TCR beta chains across the 640 or so repertoires, and about 12 million of those chains were shared by two or more donors. Raw reads were error-corrected and collapsed into unique sequences by a nearest-neighbor algorithm in which closely related sequences were merged to remove PCR and sequencing errors. Alignment of CDR3 sequences to IMGT reference sequences was used to assign V, D and J gene segments. For a sequence to be retained, a match of at least six nucleotides was required to both a V gene segment and a J gene segment. Rearrangements were classified as productive when the CDR3 lacked stop codons and remained in frame with V and J, and all other rearrangements were classified as non-productive. CDR3 was defined according to IMGT convention as the region running from the second conserved V-encoded cysteine to the conserved J-encoded phenylalanine. Sequences without an unambiguous match to a single V gene segment were excluded from the earlier analysis of about 630 of the donors. In an earlier analysis of several hundred of the donors, V segments were called functional above 56.7% productive rearrangements and were called segregating when the between-donor standard deviation exceeded 5%. A statistical classification framework was developed to diagnose cytomegalovirus status using the catalog of TCR beta chain sequences. In a later analysis, V and J genes were assigned by comparing TCR nucleotide sequences against IMGT/GENE-DB human TR gene sequences. The TCRdist pipeline was used in a later analysis to assign CDR3 sequences and most-parsimonious VDJ recombination scenarios. In a later analysis, each TCR beta chain was defined by its CDR3 amino acid sequence together with its V-gene family, and reads without a unique V-gene family were excluded. A later analysis removed nearly 600 highly shared, low-generation-probability nucleotide sequences to deal with suspected cross-contamination and a sequencing artifact. For each public chain, a later analysis derived a clonal expansion index from normalized ranks of inferred template counts within each repertoire. In a later analysis, generation probabilities were computed with a VDJ recombination model fitted to out-of-frame rearrangements, and the resulting probabilities were checked against IGoR. In a later analysis, TCR-TCR, TCR-HLA and TCR-CMV co-occurrence was scored with hypergeometric tests, and a repertoire-size bias correction was applied to TCR pairs. A later analysis estimated false discovery rates by permuting HLA or CMV assignments 20 times. In a later analysis, co-occurring TCRs were grouped with DBSCAN, and TCRdist sequence similarity was added when clustering was performed within HLA-allele-positive subsets. Co-occurrence clustering excluded repertoires with fewer than 30,000 or more than 120,000 public chains, plus five with anomalous nucleotide sharing. TCRdb limited this immuneACCESS table to in-frame rearrangements with V and J called. A share of clones is missing; checked studies link under half to unresolved V genes, and the rest is unexplained. That table supplies the V and J calls and clone size; D and trimming were determined from the DNA. The sample has 150,000 to 200,000 clones on record, around 80% of them singletons. The ten largest clonotypes hold around 7% of the sample.

The CDR3 goes from the cysteine to the phenylalanine over 13 residues. The DNA shown is the 39-base CDR3, in frame from base 1. Here V drops 6 bases and J drops 8 bases, and the junction holds 9 bases not matched to any gene. Via the germline V gene, CDR1 is MNHNS and CDR2 SASEGT. The sequenced sample was PBMCs. The V and J genes are TRBV6-1 and TRBJ1-2; TRBD1 lines up with 7 middle nucleotides. The source of this sequence is a woman between 35 and 50 years old in good health and CMV-seropositive. The base sequence is TGTGCCAGCAGACCCGACAGGGTGGAGGGCTACACCTTC. This encodes CASRPDRVEGYTF.